This T cell receptor (beta chain) was profiled in a study of blood T cell repertoires in COVID-19. Study-level background: The United States, Italy and Spain supplied acute and convalescent COVID-19 samples. Sources were T cells, B-cell-depleted T cells, or PBMCs; the material itself was cDNA or gDNA.

Germline V lookup: CDR1 MNHEY, CDR2 SVGAGI. The CDR3 sequence is 14 residues long. Trimming took 6 bases from V and 3 from J; bases not matched to a gene: 0. TCRdb keeps only in-frame clones here, not all; method: immunoSEQ multiplex PCR. The sample has approximately 300,000 clones; about 83% are singletons. The chain carries TRBV6-5 and TRBJ2-3; 13 bases line up with TRBD2. Sequenced sample: peripheral blood. The TCR was taken from a woman aged 45-60 years with acute or convalescent COVID-19. The CDR3 sequence is CASRTSGGTDTQYF. The CDR3 DNA reads TGTGCCAGCAGGACTAGCGGGGGGACAGATACGCAGTATTTT.